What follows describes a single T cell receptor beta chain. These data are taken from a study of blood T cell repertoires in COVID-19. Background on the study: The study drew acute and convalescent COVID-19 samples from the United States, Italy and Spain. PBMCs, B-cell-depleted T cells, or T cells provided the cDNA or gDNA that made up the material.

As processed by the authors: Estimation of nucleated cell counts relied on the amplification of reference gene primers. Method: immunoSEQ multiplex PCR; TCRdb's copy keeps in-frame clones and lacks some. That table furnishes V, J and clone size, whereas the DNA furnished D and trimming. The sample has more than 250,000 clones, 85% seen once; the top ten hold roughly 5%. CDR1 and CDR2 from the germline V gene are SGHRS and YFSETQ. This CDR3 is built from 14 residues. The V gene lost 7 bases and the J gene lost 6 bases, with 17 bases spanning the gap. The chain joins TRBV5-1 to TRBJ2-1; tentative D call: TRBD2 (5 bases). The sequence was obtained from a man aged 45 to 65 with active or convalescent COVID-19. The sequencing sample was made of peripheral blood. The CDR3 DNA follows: TGCGCCAGCGGGATAGGGAATCGGGGCAATGAGCAGTTCTTC. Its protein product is CASGIGNRGNEQFF.